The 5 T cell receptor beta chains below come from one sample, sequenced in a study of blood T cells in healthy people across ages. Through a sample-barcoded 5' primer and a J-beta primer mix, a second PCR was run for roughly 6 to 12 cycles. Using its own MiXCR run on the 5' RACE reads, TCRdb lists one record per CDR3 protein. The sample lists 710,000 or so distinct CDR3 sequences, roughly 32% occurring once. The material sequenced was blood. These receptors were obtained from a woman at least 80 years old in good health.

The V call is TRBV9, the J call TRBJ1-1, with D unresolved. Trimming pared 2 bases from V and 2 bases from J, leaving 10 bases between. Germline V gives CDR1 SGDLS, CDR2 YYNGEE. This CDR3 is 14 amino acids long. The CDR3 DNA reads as TGTGCCAGCAGCGTGGCCACAGAAAACACTGAAGCTTTCTTT. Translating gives CASSVATENTEAFF.

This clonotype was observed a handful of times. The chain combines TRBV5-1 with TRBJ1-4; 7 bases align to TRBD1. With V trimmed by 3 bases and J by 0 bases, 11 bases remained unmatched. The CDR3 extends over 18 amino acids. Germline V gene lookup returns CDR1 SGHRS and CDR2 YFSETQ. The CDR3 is CASSSFPRGTTTNEKLFF. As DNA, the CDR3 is TGCGCCAGCAGCTCTTTTCCCAGGGGGACTACAACTAATGAAAAACTGTTTTTT.

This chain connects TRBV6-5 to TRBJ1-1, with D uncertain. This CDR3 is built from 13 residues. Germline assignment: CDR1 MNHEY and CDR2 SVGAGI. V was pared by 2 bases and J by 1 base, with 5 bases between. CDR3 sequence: CASSYMQNTEAFF. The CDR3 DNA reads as TGTGCCAGCAGTTACATGCAGAACACTGAAGCTTTCTTT.

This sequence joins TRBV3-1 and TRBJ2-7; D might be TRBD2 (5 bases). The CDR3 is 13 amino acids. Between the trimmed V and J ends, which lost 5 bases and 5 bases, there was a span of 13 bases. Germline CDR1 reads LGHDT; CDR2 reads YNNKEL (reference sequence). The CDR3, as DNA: TGTGCCAGCAGCGTAGGCTTGGAGGACGAGCAGTACTTC. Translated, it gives CASSVGLEDEQYF.

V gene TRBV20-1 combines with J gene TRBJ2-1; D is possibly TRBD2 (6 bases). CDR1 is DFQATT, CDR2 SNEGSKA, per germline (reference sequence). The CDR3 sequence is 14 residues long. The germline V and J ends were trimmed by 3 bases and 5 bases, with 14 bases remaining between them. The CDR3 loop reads CSASRAGLNNEQFF. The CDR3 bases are TGCAGTGCTAGTCGGGCGGGGCTGAACAATGAGCAGTTCTTC.